Listed here is a single T cell receptor beta chain. Its cognate antigen is unknown. The repertoire was sequenced with immunoSEQ multiplex PCR; TCRdb's copy has only in-frame clones and lacks some. The data show about 44,000 clones, roughly two thirds seen once. Noted time point: cycle 4 day 1 (C4D1), after less than seven weeks of nivolumab. Autologous stem cell transplantation was followed by relapse in every patient, and brentuximab vedotin exposure varied. This record comes from a study of PD-1 blockade in classical Hodgkin lymphoma. Findings of the study overall: At baseline, newly diagnosed patients reportedly showed less TCR diversity than healthy donors. Whatever underlies the repertoire differences (possibly disease activity or prior therapy) remains undefined. The authors excluded patients who started nivolumab under 1 year after ASCT.

V lost 4 bases, J lost 1 base, and 0 bases stayed unmatched. The CDR3 has 13 residues. Germline CDR1 SGHRS, CDR2 YFSETQ. V is TRBV5-1 and J is TRBJ2-5; TRBD1 agrees at 8 bases. This sequence was found in a human donor with classical Hodgkin lymphoma. The sample consisted of peripheral blood mononuclear cells (PBMCs), taken before the fourth cycle of nivolumab. The DNA for the CDR3 is TGCGCCAGCAGCGGACAGGGCCAAGAGACCCAGTACTTC. Its protein is CASSGQGQETQYF.